The clone carrying this TCR beta chain was found many times. This sample is drawn from a study of T-cell reconstitution after alpha-beta-depleted transplantation in children. The ends were cut back, 0 bases at V and 3 bases at J, with 15 bases in the middle. The germline CDR1 and CDR2 sequences are SGHRS and YFSETQ. The CDR3 is 16 residues long. The TCRbeta library was prepared with unique molecular identifiers. TCRdb reprocessed the PCR reads via MiXCR and lists one record per CDR3 protein. Of about half a million distinct CDR3 sequences listed, around an eighth are singletons. V and J are TRBV5-1 and TRBJ2-5; possible D gene TRBD2, 7 bases. The material was PBMCs from the stem cell graft donor, obtained from the stem cell graft. The clonotype was recovered from a human donor who donated a stem cell graft to a child with combined immunodeficiency. CDR3 bases: TGCGCCAGCAGCTTGGATCGGGGGGCGGGAAAAGAGACCCAGTACTTC. It yields the protein CASSLDRGAGKETQYF.